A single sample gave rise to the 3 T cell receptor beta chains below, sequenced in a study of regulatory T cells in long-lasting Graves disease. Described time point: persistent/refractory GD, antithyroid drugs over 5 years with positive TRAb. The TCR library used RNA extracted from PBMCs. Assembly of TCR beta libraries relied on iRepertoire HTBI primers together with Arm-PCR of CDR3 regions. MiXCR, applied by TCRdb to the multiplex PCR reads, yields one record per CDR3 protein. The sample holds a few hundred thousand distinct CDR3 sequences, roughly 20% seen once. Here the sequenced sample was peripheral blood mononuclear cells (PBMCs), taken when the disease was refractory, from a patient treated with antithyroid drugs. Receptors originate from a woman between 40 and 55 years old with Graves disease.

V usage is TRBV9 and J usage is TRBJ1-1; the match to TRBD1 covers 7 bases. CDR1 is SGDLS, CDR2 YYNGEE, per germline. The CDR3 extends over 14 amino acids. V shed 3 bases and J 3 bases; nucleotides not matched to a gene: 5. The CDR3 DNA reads TGTGCCAGCAGCGAAGGGGACAGTTACACTGAAGCTTTCTTT. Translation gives CASSEGDSYTEAFF.

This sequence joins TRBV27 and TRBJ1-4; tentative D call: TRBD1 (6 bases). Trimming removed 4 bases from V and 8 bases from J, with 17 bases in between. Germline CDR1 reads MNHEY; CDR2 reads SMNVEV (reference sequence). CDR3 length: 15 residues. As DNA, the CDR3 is TGTGCCAGCAGTTCCCGGGGGCAAGCCGGCGAAAAACTGTTTTTT. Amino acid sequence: CASSSRGQAGEKLFF.

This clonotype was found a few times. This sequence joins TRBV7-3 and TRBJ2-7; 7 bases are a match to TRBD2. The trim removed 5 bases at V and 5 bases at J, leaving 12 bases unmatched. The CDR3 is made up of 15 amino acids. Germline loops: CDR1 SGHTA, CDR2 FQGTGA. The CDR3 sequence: CASSPDHGRENEQYF. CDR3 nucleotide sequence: TGTGCCAGCAGCCCAGACCATGGGAGGGAAAACGAGCAGTACTTC.